This T cell receptor beta chain was recovered during a study of blood T cells in healthy people across ages. Study-level background: For every two T cells, template switching captured about one barcoded beta molecule.

The second PCR ran about 6 to 12 cycles with a sample-barcoded 5' primer and J-beta primers. Every single cDNA molecule received a tag from a template-switch adaptor with 12 random nucleotides. TCRdb re-called the 5' RACE reads with MiXCR, one entry per CDR3 protein. The table lists 1.5 million to 2 million distinct CDR3 sequences, 40% to 55% of them singletons. Peripheral blood was drawn, roughly 10 milliliters per donor. This CDR3 is 11 amino acids long. In germline, CDR1 is MNHEY, CDR2 SVGEGT. V was clipped by 6 bases and J by 6 bases, with 9 bases between them. This rearrangement joins TRBV6-2 or TRBV6-3 to TRBJ2-7; TRBD2 might be the D (5 bases). This receptor was taken from a woman aged 40 to 55 in good health. The specimen sequenced was blood. CDR3 protein: CASRRDSEQYF. In DNA, the CDR3 is TGTGCCAGCAGGAGGGATTCCGAGCAGTACTTC.